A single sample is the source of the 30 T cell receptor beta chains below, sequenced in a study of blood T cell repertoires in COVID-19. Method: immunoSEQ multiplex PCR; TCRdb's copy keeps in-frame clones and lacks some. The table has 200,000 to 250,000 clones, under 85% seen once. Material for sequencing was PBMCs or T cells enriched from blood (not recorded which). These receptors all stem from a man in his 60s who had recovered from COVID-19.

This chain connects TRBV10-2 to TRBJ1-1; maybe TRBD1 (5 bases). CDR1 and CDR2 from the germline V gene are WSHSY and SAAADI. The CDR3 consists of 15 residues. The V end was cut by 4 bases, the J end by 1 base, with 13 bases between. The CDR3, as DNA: TGCGCCAGCAGTGCGGCACAGGCCACGAACACTGAAGCTTTCTTT. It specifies CASSAAQATNTEAFF.

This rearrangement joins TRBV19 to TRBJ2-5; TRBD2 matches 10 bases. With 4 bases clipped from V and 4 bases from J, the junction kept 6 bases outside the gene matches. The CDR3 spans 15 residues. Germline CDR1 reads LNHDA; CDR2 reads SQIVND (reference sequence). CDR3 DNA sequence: TGTGCCAGTAGTAGGACGCAGCGGGGGGGAGAGACCCAGTACTTC. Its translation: CASSRTQRGGETQYF.

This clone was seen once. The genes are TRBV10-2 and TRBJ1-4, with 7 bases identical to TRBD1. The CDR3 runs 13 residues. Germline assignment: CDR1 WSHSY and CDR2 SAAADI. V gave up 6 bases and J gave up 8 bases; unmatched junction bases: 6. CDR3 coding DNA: TGCGCCAGCAGGACAGGGTTAGAAGAAAAACTGTTTTTT. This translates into CASRTGLEEKLFF.

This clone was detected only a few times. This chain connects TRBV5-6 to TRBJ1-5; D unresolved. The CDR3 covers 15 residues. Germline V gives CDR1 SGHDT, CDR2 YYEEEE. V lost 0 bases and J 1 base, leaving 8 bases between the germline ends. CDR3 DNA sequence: TGTGCCAGCAGCTTGGGTGAGAGGAGCAATCAGCCCCAGCATTTT. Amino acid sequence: CASSLGERSNQPQHF.

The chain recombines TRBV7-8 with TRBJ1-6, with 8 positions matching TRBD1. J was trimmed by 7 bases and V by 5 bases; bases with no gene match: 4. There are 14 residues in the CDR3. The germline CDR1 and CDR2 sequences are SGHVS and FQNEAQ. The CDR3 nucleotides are TGTGCCAGCAGCAGGGGACAGGAGAATTCACCCCTCCACTTT. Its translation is CASSRGQENSPLHF.

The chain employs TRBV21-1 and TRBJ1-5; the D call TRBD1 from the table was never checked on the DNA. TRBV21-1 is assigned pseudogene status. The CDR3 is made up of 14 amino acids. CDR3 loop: CASSKDPGWQPQHF. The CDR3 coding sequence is TGTGCCAGCAGCAAAGACCCAGGGTGGCAGCCCCAGCATTTT.

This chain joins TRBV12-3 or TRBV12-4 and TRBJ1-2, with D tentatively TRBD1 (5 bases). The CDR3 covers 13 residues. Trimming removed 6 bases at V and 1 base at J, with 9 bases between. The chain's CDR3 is CASSRQINYGYTF. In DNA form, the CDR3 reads TGTGCCAGCAGCCGACAGATTAACTATGGCTACACCTTC.

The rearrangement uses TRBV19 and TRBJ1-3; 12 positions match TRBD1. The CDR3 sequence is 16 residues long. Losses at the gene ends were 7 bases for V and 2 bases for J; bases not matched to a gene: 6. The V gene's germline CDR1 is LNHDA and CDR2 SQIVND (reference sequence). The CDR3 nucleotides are TGTGCCAGTATTCCCCGGGACAGGGGGCCTGGAAACACCATATATTTT. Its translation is CASIPRDRGPGNTIYF.

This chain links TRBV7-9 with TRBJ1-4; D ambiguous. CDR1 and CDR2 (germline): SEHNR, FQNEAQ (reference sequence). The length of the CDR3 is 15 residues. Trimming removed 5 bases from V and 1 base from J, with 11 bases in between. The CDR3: CASSALEGTNEKLFF. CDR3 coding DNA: TGTGCCAGCAGCGCTCTAGAGGGAACTAATGAAAAACTGTTTTTT.

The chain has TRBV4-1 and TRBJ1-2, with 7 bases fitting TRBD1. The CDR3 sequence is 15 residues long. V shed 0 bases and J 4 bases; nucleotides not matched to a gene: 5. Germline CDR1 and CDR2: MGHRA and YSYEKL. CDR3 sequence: CASSQDQTGLYGYTF. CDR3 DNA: TGCGCCAGCAGCCAAGATCAGACAGGGCTCTATGGCTACACCTTC.

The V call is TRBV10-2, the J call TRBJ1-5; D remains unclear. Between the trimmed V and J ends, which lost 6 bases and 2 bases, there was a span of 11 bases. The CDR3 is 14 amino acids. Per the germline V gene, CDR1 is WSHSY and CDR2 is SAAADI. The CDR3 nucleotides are TGCGCCAGCAGGGCAGCCGGAGGCAATCAGCCCCAGCATTTT. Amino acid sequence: CASRAAGGNQPQHF.

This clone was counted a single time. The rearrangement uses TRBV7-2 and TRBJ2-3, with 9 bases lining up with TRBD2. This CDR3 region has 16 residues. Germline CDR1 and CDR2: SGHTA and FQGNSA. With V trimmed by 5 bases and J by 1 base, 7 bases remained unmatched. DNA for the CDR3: TGTGCCAGCAGCCACACGGTAGCGGGGGGCACAGATACGCAGTATTTT. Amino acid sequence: CASSHTVAGGTDTQYF.

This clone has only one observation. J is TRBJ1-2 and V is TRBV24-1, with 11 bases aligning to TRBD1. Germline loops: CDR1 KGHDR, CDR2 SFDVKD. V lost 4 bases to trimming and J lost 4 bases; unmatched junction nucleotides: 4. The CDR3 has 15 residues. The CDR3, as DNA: TGTGCCACCAGTGACACCGGGACAGGGGGCTATGGCTACACCTTC. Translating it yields CATSDTGTGGYGYTF.

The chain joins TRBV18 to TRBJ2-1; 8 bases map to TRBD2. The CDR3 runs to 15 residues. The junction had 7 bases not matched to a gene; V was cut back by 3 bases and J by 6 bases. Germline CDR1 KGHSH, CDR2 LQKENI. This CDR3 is CASSPRGGAGNEQFF. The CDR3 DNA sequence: TGTGCCAGCTCACCCCGGGGGGGCGCGGGCAATGAGCAGTTCTTC.

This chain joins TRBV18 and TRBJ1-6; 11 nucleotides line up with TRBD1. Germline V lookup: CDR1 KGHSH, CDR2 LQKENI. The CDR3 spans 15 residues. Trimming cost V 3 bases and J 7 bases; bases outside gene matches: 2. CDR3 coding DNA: TGTGCCAGCTCACCCGGGACAGGGGGGAATTCACCCCTCCACTTT. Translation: CASSPGTGGNSPLHF. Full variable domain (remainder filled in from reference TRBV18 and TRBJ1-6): NAGVMQNPRHLVRRRGQEARLRCSPMKGHSHVYWYRQLPEEGLKFMVYLQKENIIDESGMPKERFSAEFPKEGPSILRIQQVVRGDSAAYFCASSPGTGGNSPLHFGNGTRLTVT.

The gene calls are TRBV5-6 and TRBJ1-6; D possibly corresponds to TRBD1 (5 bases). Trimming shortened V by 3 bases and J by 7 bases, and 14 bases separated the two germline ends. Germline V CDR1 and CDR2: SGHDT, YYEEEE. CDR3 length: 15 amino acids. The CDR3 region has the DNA TGTGCCAGCAGCTCCCAGGGCCTTGGGAATTCACCCCTCCACTTT. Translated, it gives CASSSQGLGNSPLHF.

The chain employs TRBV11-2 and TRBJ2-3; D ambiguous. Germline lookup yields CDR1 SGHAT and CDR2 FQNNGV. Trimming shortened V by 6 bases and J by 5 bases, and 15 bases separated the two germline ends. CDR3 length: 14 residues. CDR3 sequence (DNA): TGTGCCAGCAGTCGAGGCAACGAGCAAGATACGCAGTATTTT. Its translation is CASSRGNEQDTQYF. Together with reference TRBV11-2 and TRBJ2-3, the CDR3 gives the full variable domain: EAGVAQSPRYKIIEKRQSVAFWCNPISGHATLYWYQQILGQGPKLLIQFQNNGVVDDSQLPKDRFSAERLKGVDSTLKIQPAKLEDSAVYLCASSRGNEQDTQYFGPGTRLTVL.

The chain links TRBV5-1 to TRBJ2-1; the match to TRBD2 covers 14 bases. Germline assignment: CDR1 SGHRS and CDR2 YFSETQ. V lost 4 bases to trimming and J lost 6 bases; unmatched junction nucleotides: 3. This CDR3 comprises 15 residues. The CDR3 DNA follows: TGCGCCAGCAGCCCCGGGACTAGCGGGAGCAATGAGCAGTTCTTC. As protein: CASSPGTSGSNEQFF.

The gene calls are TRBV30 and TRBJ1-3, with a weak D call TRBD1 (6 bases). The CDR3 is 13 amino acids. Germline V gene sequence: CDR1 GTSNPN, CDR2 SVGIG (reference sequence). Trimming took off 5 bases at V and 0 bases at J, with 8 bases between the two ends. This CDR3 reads CAWDRSSGNTIYF. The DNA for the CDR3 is TGTGCCTGGGACAGGAGCTCTGGAAACACCATATATTTT.

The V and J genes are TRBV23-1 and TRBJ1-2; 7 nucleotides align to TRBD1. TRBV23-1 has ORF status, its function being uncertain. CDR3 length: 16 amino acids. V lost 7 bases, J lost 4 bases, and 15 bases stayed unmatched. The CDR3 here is CASTDRQSAGGYGYTF. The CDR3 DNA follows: TGCGCCAGCACAGACCGGCAATCGGCAGGGGGCTATGGCTACACCTTC.

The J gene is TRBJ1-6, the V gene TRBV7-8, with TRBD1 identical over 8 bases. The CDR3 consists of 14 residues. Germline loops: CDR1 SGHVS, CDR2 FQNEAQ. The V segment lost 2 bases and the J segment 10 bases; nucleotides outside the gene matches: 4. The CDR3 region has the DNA TGTGCCAGCAGCTTACTGGACAGGGACTCACCCCTCCACTTT. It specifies CASSLLDRDSPLHF.

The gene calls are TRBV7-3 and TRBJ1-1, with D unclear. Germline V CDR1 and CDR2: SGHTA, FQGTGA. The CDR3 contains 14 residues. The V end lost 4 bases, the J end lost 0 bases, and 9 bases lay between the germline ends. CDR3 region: CASSSLGMNTEAFF. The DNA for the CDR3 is TGTGCCAGCAGCTCCCTAGGCATGAACACTGAAGCTTTCTTT.

Here the CDR3 reads CASSLWSGGVNNEQFF. As DNA, the CDR3 is TGTGCCAGCAGCTTATGGTCGGGGGGCGTAAACAATGAGCAGTTCTTC. The chain has TRBV7-9 and TRBJ2-1; D is perhaps TRBD2 (7 bases). The germline CDR1 and CDR2 sequences are SEHNR and FQNEAQ (reference sequence). This CDR3 contains 16 residues. Trimming shortened V by 2 bases and J by 5 bases, and 16 bases separated the two germline ends.

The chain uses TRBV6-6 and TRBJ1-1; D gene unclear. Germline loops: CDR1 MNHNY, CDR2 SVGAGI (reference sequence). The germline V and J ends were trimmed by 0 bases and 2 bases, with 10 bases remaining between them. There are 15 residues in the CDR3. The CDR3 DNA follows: TGTGCCAGCAGTTACTCGAGAGGCCTCAACACTGAAGCTTTCTTT. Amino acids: CASSYSRGLNTEAFF.

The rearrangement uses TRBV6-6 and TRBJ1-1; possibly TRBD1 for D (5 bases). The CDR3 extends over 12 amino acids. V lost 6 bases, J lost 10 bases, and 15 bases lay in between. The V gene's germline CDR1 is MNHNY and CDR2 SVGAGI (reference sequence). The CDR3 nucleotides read TGTGCCAGCAGCTACCCGGGCGGGGGAGCTTTCTTT. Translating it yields CASSYPGGGAFF.

For the CDR3, the DNA is TGTGCCAGCAGAGGACAGGGGGCGCGGGGCTACACCTTC. It yields the protein CASRGQGARGYTF. The chain uses TRBV11-2 and TRBJ1-2; 11 positions match TRBD1. CDR1 and CDR2 from the germline V gene are SGHAT and FQNNGV. This CDR3 is built from 13 residues. Losses at the gene ends were 6 bases for V and 8 bases for J; bases not matched to a gene: 5.

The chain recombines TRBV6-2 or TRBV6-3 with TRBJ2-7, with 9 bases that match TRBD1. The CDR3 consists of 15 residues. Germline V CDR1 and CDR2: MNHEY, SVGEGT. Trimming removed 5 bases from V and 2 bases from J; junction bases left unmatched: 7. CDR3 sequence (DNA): TGTGCCAGCAGTCCACGACAGGGGGAACCCTACGAGCAGTACTTC. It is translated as CASSPRQGEPYEQYF.

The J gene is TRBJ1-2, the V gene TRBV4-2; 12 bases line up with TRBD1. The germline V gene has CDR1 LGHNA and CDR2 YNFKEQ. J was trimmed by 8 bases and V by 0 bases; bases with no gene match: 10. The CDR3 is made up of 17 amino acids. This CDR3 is CASSQEPGTGGSWGYTF. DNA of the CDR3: TGTGCCAGCAGCCAAGAGCCAGGGACAGGGGGCAGTTGGGGCTACACCTTC.

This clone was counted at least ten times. CDR3 nucleotide sequence: TGTGCCAGCAGTCGATTCCTAGAGAACAATGAGCAGTTCTTC. It encodes CASSRFLENNEQFF. This chain uses TRBV6-2 or TRBV6-3 with TRBJ2-1; D gene uncertain. The CDR3 has 14 amino acids. V was clipped by 5 bases and J by 5 bases, with 13 bases between them. Germline CDR1 and CDR2: MNHEY and SVGEGT.

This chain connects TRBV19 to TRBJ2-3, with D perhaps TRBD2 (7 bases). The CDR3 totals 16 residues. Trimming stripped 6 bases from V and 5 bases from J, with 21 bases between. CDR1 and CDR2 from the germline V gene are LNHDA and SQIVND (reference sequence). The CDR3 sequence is CASSVGDGGPRDTQYF. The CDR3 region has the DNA TGTGCCAGTAGCGTAGGGGACGGGGGGCCAAGAGATACGCAGTATTTT.